This passage covers 10 T cell receptor beta chains from one sample sequenced in a study of blood T cell repertoires in COVID-19. Assay: immunoSEQ multiplex PCR; the TCRdb copy retains only in-frame clones and omits some. This sample has about 150,000 clones; around 85% occur once, and the top ten carry around 2.7%. Sequencing input: peripheral blood. These TCRs come from a woman older than 75 with acute or convalescent COVID-19.

The chain employs TRBV23-1 and TRBJ1-5; 8 nucleotides line up with TRBD1. TRBV23-1 qualifies as an ORF whose function is uncertain. CDR3 size: 15 residues. V was clipped by 5 bases and J by 3 bases; unmatched bases: 6. CDR3 nucleotides: TGCGCCAGCAGTATCAGGACAGGGCTCAATCAGCCCCAGCATTTT. It codes for CASSIRTGLNQPQHF.

V gene TRBV25-1 combines with J gene TRBJ2-7; D is ambiguous. Between the trimmed V and J ends, which lost 5 bases and 1 base, there was a span of 15 bases. Germline values: CDR1 MGHDK, CDR2 SYGVNS. CDR3 length: 15 residues. The CDR3 coding sequence is TGTGCCAGCAGTCCTTTCACCCCCGGGTCCTACGAGCAGTACTTC. This gives the protein CASSPFTPGSYEQYF.

The count of this clone is one. The chain joins TRBV3-1 (or the pseudogene TRBV3-2) to TRBJ1-2, with a possible D match to TRBD1 (6 bases). Germline CDR1 is LGHDT and CDR2 is YNNKEL (reference sequence). The CDR3 covers 19 residues. Trimming removed 0 bases at V and 4 bases at J, with 24 bases between. CDR3 loop: CASSQDRGTTPPKLYGYTF. The DNA of the CDR3 is TGTGCCAGCAGCCAAGATAGGGGGACAACGCCGCCGAAACTCTATGGCTACACCTTC.

V and J are TRBV19 and TRBJ1-1; no clear D. The germline V and J ends were trimmed by 1 base and 4 bases, with 7 bases remaining between them. The CDR3 has 13 amino acids. Per germline, CDR1 LNHDA and CDR2 SQIVND (reference sequence). CDR3 loop: CASSIGGFTEAFF. In DNA, the CDR3 is TGTGCCAGTAGTATAGGAGGCTTCACTGAAGCTTTCTTT.

This chain uses TRBV5-1 with TRBJ1-6; TRBD1 agrees at 8 bases. This CDR3 contains 21 residues. J gave up 6 bases and V 4 bases, and 24 bases lay outside the gene matches. Per germline, CDR1 SGHRS and CDR2 YFSETQ. The CDR3 region has the DNA TGCGCCAGCAGCCCGGTGGGGGTCGACAGGGGCCGAACTGCTCGTAATTCACCCCTCCACTTT. As protein: CASSPVGVDRGRTARNSPLHF.

The chain couples TRBV28 to TRBJ1-2; 7 bases align to TRBD1. The V and J ends lost 6 bases and 8 bases, in that order; junction bases with no gene match: 15. CDR1 is MDHEN, CDR2 SYDVKM, per germline. The length of the CDR3 is 15 residues. This chain's CDR3 is CASSHYAGTVRGYTF. The CDR3 bases are TGTGCCAGCAGCCACTACGCCGGGACAGTGAGGGGCTACACCTTC.

The chain couples TRBV15 to TRBJ2-1; 8 bases match TRBD2. CDR1 and CDR2 from the germline V gene are LNHNV and YYDKDF (reference sequence). This CDR3 is 16 amino acids long. V shed 0 bases, J shed 6 bases, and the junction held 7 bases outside the gene matches. The CDR3: CATSRETGGPGNEQFF. Here the CDR3 DNA reads TGTGCCACCAGCAGAGAGACGGGGGGGCCCGGCAATGAGCAGTTCTTC. The full variable domain, completed using reference TRBV15 and TRBJ2-1, is DAMVIQNPRYQVTQFGKPVTLSCSQTLNHNVMYWYQQKSSQAPKLLFHYYDKDFNNEADTPDNFQSRRPNTSFCFLDIRSPGLGDTAMYLCATSRETGGPGNEQFFGPGTRLTVL.

The rearrangement links TRBV3-1 (or the pseudogene TRBV3-2) to TRBJ1-2; tentatively, D is TRBD1 (6 bases). The CDR3 has 14 residues. CDR1 and CDR2 (germline): LGHDT, YNNKEL (reference sequence). V was shortened by 2 bases and J by 4 bases, with 11 bases between the two germline ends. CDR3 region: CASSQRGRAYGYTF. The CDR3 coding sequence is TGTGCCAGCAGCCAAAGGGGGAGAGCCTATGGCTACACCTTC.

V usage is TRBV5-1 and J usage is TRBJ1-4, with D tentatively TRBD1 (6 bases). Trimming shortened V by 3 bases and J by 3 bases, and 12 bases separated the two germline ends. The germline V gene has CDR1 SGHRS and CDR2 YFSETQ. This CDR3 contains 15 residues. DNA for the CDR3: TGCGCCAGCAGCTCCACAGGGAAGGCTAATGAAAAACTGTTTTTT. It codes for CASSSTGKANEKLFF.

The chain couples TRBV24-1 to TRBJ1-5; D is perhaps TRBD1 (5 bases). Between the trimmed V and J ends, which lost 7 bases and 0 bases, there was a span of 15 bases. The CDR3 extends over 16 amino acids. Germline V gene lookup returns CDR1 KGHDR and CDR2 SFDVKD. CDR3 DNA: TGTGCCACCAGGGGGGGGACGGAATATAGCAATCAGCCCCAGCATTTT. As protein: CATRGGTEYSNQPQHF.